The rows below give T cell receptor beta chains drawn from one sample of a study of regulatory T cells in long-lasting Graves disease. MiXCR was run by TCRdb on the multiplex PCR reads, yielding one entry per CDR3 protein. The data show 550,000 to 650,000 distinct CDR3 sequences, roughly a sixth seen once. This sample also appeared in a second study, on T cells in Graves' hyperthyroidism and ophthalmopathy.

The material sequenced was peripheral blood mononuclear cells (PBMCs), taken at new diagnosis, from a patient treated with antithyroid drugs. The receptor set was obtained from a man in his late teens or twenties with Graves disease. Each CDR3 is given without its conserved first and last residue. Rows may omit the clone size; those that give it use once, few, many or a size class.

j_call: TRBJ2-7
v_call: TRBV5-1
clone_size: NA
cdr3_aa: ASSYASGRAPTSSYEQY

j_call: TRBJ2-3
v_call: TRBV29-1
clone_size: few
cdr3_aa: SVVTSGTTSTDTQY

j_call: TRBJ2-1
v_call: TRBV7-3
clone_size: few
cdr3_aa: ASSVRRGQEQF

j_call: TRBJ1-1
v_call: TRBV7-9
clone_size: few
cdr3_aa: ASSLGGTANTEAF

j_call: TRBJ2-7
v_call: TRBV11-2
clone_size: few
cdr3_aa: ASSPSTTGGGEQY

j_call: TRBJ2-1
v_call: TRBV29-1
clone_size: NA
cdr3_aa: SGRGAGRGAYNEQF

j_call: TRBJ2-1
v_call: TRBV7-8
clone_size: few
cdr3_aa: ASSLGLGRSNEQF

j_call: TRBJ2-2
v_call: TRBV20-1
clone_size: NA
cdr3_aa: SASPGSTGELF

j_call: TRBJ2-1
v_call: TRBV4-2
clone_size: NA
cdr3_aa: ASSHTSGGYNEQF

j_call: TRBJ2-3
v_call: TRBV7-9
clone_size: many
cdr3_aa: ASSLGTQDTDTQY

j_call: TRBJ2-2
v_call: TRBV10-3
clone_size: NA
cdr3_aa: AISGGTPVGTGELF

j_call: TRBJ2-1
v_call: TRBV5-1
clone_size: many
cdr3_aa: ASSWERTDSFYNEQF

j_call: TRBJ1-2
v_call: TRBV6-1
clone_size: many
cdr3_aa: ASSPTGRNYGYT

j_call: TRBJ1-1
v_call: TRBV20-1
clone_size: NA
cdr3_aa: SARPAGRQNTEAF

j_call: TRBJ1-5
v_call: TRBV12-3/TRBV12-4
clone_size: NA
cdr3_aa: ASSFGGQISDQPQH

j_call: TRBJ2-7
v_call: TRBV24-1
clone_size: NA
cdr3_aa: ATSDGNEQY